This T cell receptor beta chain was documented in a study of cytomegalovirus exposure and HLA in healthy donors. Vbeta (60) and Jbeta (13) primers were used in the PCR. The table came from immunoSEQ multiplex PCR; TCRdb's copy has only in-frame clones and leaves some out. The data contain just over 150,000 clones, 75% to 85% of them singletons. General study points: It was reportedly the case that the classifier diagnosed cytomegalovirus status with high specificity and sensitivity.

The CDR3 is 15 amino acids. This clone has more than one count but fewer than ten. No antigen is known for it. Specimen: PBMCs. This chain links TRBV12-2 with TRBJ2-1; the table's D call, TRBD1, has no DNA check behind it. TRBV12-2 is termed a pseudogene. The receptor's source is a man aged 45-60 years in good health and CMV-seropositive. This chain's CDR3 is CASRPPRTSYNEQFF. In DNA form, the CDR3 reads TGTGCAAGTCGCCCCCCTCGGACAAGTTACAATGAGCAGTTCTTC.